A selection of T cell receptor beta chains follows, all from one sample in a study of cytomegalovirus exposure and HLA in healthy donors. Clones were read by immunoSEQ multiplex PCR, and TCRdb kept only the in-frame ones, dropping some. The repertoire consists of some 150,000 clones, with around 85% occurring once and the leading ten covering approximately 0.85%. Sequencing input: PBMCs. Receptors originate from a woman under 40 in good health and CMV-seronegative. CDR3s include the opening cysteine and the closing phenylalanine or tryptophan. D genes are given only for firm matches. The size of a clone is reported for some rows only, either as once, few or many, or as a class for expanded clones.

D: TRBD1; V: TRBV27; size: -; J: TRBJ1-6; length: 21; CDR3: CASSSGQGHKTFSSYNSPLHF; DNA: TGTGCCAGCAGTTCGGGACAGGGGCACAAAACGTTCTCCTCCTATAATTCACCCCTCCACTTT
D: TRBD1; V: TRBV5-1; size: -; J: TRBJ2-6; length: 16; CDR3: CASSNQQGAGANVLTF; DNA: TGCGCCAGCAGCAACCAACAGGGGGCTGGGGCCAACGTCCTGACTTTC
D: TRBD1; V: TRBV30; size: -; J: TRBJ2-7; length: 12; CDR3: CAWGQGSDEQYF; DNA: TGTGCCTGGGGACAGGGGAGCGACGAGCAGTACTTC
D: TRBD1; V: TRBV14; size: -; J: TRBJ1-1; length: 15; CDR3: CASSQNRGQNTEAFF; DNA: TGTGCCAGCAGCCAGAACAGGGGGCAGAACACTGAAGCTTTCTTT
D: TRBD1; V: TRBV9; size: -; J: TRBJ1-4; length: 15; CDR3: CASSVGRDRAEKLFF; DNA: TGTGCCAGCAGCGTAGGGCGGGACAGGGCTGAAAAACTGTTTTTT
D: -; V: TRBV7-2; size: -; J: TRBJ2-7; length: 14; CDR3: CASSPRADLYEQYF; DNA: TGTGCCAGCAGCCCCAGAGCGGACCTCTACGAGCAGTACTTC
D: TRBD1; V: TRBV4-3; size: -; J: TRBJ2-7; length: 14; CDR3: CASSQEQGRYEQYF; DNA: TGCGCCAGCAGCCAAGAACAGGGGCGCTACGAGCAGTACTTC
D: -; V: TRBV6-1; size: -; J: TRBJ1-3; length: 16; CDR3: CASSELGLFSGNTIYF; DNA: TGTGCCAGCAGTGAATTAGGACTCTTCTCTGGAAACACCATATATTTT
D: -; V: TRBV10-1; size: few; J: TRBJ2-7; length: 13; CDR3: CASSDPGSYEQYF; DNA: TGCGCCAGCAGTGATCCAGGATCCTACGAGCAGTACTTC
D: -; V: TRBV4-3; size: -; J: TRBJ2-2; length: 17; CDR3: CASSQQGRPGDTGELFF; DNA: TGCGCCAGCAGCCAACAAGGGCGACCCGGGGACACCGGGGAGCTGTTTTTT
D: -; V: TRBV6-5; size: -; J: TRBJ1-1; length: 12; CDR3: CASSLRGTEAFF; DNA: TGTGCCAGCAGTCTCCGGGGGACTGAAGCTTTCTTT
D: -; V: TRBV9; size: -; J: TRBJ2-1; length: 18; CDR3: CASSERGGRQGGRNEQFF; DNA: TGTGCCAGCAGCGAGAGGGGGGGGAGGCAGGGAGGTCGCAATGAGCAGTTCTTC
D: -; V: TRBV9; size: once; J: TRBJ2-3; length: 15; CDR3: CASSVGGVHPDTQYF; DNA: TGTGCCAGCAGCGTAGGGGGGGTTCATCCAGATACGCAGTATTTT
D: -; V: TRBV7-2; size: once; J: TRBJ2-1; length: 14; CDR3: CASSLAGSYNEQFF; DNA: TGTGCCAGCAGCTTAGCTGGCTCTTACAATGAGCAGTTCTTC
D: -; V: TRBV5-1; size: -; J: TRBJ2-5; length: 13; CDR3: CASSGPGGETQYF; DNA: TGCGCCAGCAGCGGACCCGGAGGGGAGACCCAGTACTTC
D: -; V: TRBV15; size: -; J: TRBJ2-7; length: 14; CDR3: CATSARLETYEQYF; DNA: TGTGCCACCAGCGCCAGACTGGAAACCTACGAGCAGTACTTC
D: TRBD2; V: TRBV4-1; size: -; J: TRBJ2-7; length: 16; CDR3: CASSQRLAGGGYEQYF; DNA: TGCGCCAGCAGCCAAAGACTAGCGGGAGGGGGGTACGAGCAGTACTTC
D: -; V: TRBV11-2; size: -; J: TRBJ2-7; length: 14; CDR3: CASSLVTGSGEQYF; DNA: TGTGCCAGCAGCTTAGTTACCGGGAGTGGCGAGCAGTACTTC
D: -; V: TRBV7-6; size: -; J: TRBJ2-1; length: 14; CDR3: CASSSDGQYNEQFF; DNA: TGTGCCAGCAGCTCAGATGGACAGTACAATGAGCAGTTCTTC
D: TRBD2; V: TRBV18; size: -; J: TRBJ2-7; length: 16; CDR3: CASSPLAGGPVDEQYF; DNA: TGTGCCAGCTCACCATTGGCGGGAGGGCCGGTTGACGAGCAGTACTTC
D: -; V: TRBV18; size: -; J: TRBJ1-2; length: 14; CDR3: CASSHGTINYGYTF; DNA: TGTGCCAGCTCACACGGGACAATTAACTATGGCTACACCTTC
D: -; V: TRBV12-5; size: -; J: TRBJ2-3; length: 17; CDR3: CASGLFGHISLTDTQYF; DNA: TGTGCTAGTGGTTTGTTTGGACACATCAGCCTCACAGATACGCAGTATTTT
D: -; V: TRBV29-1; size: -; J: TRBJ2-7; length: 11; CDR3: CSVAGVDEQYF; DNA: TGCAGCGTTGCAGGGGTCGACGAGCAGTACTTC
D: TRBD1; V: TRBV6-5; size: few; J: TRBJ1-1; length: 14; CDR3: CASTGGGGGGEAFF; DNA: TGTGCCAGCACCGGCGGAGGGGGCGGTGGTGAAGCTTTCTTT
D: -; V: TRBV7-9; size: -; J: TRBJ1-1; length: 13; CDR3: CASSQKGGPEAFF; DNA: TGTGCCAGCAGCCAAAAGGGGGGGCCTGAAGCTTTCTTT